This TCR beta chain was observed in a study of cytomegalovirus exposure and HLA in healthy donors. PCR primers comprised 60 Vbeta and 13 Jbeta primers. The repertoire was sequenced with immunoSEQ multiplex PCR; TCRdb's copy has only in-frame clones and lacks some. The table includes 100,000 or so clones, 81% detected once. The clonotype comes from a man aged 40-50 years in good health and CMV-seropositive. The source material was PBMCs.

This CDR3 is CAWSRRVAGEQYF. CDR3 bases: TGTGCCTGGAGTAGGCGGGTCGCCGGCGAGCAGTACTTC. The J gene is TRBJ2-7, the V gene TRBV30; D might be TRBD2 (5 bases). V was clipped by 2 bases and J by 6 bases, with 14 bases between them. CDR3 size: 13 residues. In germline, CDR1 is GTSNPN, CDR2 SVGIG (reference sequence).